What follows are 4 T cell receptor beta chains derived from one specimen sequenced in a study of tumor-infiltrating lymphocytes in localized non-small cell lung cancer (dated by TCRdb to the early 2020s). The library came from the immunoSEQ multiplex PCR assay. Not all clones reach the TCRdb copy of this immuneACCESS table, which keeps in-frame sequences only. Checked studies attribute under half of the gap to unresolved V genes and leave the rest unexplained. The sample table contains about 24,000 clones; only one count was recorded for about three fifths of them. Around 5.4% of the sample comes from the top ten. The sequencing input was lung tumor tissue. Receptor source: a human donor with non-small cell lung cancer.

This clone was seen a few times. The CDR3 DNA follows: TGCGCCAGCAGTGAGCCTGGAGGGCGGGCGTACTTC. The encoded protein is CASSEPGGRAYF. The chain links TRBV10-2 to TRBJ2-7, with a possible D match to TRBD2 (6 bases). The CDR3 runs to 12 residues. Germline V lookup: CDR1 WSHSY, CDR2 SAAADI. The V end was cut by 2 bases, the J end by 12 bases, with 14 bases between.

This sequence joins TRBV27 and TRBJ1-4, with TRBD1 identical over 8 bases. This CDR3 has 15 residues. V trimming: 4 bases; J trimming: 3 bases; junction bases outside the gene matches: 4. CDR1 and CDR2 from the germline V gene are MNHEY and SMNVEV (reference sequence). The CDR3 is CASSSRTGPNEKLFF. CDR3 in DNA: TGTGCCAGCAGTTCACGGACAGGGCCTAATGAAAAACTGTTTTTT.

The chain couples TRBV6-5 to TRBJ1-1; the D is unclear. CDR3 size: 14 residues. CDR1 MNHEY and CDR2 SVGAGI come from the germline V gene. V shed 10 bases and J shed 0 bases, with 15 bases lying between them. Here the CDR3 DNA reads TGTGCCACCCAAGAAACACGGATGAACACTGAAGCTTTCTTT. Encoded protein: CATQETRMNTEAFF.

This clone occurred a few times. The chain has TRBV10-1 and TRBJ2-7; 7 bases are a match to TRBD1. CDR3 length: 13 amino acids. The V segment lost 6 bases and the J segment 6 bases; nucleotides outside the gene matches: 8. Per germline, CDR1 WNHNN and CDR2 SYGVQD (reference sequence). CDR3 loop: CASSATGDGEQYF. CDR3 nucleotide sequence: TGCGCCAGCAGCGCTACAGGGGATGGCGAGCAGTACTTC.